The present T cell receptor (beta chain) was sequenced within a study of T cells in Graves' hyperthyroidism and ophthalmopathy. This clonotype was detected ten times or more. Amplified TCR beta CDR3 regions derived from RNA transcripts. First-round RT-PCR of the TCR CDR3 relied on the HTBI primer set. TCRdb reprocessed the multiplex PCR reads via MiXCR and lists one record per CDR3 protein. In the table there are about 400,000 distinct CDR3 sequences, roughly 15% of which are singletons. This CDR3 contains 13 residues. Trimming stripped 0 bases from V and 6 bases from J, with 8 bases between. Germline CDR1 reads MNHNS; CDR2 reads SASEGT.

The sequenced sample consisted of blood. The sequence was collected from a woman aged 60-75 years with Graves' ophthalmopathy. V and J are TRBV6-1 and TRBJ1-1; tentative D call: TRBD1 (6 bases). DNA of the CDR3: TGTGCCAGCAGTGAAGCTCGGACAGCTGAAGCTTTCTTT. The encoded protein is CASSEARTAEAFF.